This T cell receptor beta chain was found in a study of blood T cells in healthy people across ages. Findings and limits, study-wide: Estimates of total diversity, which came from one million sequenced T cells, were considered to be underestimates.

V was trimmed by 7 bases and J by 0 bases, leaving 13 bases between them. The CDR3 spans 14 residues. In germline, CDR1 is DFQATT, CDR2 SNEGSKA (reference sequence). Each individual donor underwent a draw of ten milliliters of peripheral blood. Combining a sample-barcoded 5' primer with a J-beta primer mix, a second PCR ran for about 7 to 12 cycles. Every cDNA molecule bore a tag from a template-switch adaptor containing 12 random nucleotides. TCRdb used MiXCR to reprocess the 5' RACE reads, holding one entry per CDR3 protein. Among 1.5 million to 2 million distinct CDR3 sequences listed, 28% were seen once. Turning to this clonotype: Its matching antigen is unknown.

This TCR came from a woman under 40 in good health. The chain is built from TRBV20-1 and TRBJ2-1; D may be TRBD2 (5 bases). Input material: blood. The CDR3 nucleotides read TGCAGTGTCCCCCAGCGGTACTCCTACAATGAGCAGTTCTTC. This codes for CSVPQRYSYNEQFF.